These 28 T cell receptor beta chains came from one sample sequenced in a study of breast tumors, draining lymph nodes, adjacent tissues. TCRdb fed the multiplex PCR reads into MiXCR, producing one record per CDR3 protein. The sample gives approximately 150,000 distinct CDR3 sequences, approximately 33% of which show up once; around 3.5% is in the top ten. The lymph nodes were axillary draining lymph nodes from breast cancer patients. What was sequenced was axillary lymph node tissue. The source is a female donor with breast cancer. Some clones in this sample may be carry-over from other donors' samples.

V and J are TRBV7-9 and TRBJ2-5, with TRBD1 identical over 8 bases. V lost 5 bases, J lost 3 bases, and 11 bases stayed unmatched. The CDR3 runs 16 residues. Germline V gives CDR1 SEHNR, CDR2 FQNEAQ (reference sequence). CDR3 protein: CASSPPGDRCEETQYF. In DNA, the CDR3 is TGTGCCAGCAGCCCCCCAGGGGACAGGTGTGAAGAGACCCAGTACTTC.

This clonotype has a count of ten or more. This chain joins TRBV11-2 and TRBJ1-4, with TRBD1 matching 10 bases. The V segment lost 3 bases and the J segment 3 bases; nucleotides outside the gene matches: 7. CDR1 and CDR2 from the germline V gene are SGHAT and FQNNGV. The CDR3 is 17 residues long. CDR3 coding DNA: TGTGCCAGCAGCTTCACGGGGACAGGGGTGGCTAATGAAAAACTGTTTTTT. Translating gives CASSFTGTGVANEKLFF.

This clonotype was observed many times. The chain recombines TRBV6-5 with TRBJ2-7; 10 bases match TRBD1. This CDR3 is built from 14 residues. Germline values: CDR1 MNHEY, CDR2 SVGAGI. The V segment lost 4 bases and the J segment 3 bases; nucleotides outside the gene matches: 3. CDR3 amino acids: CASSSDRGLYEQYF. For the CDR3, the DNA is TGTGCCAGCAGTTCCGACAGGGGGCTCTACGAGCAGTACTTC.

This clonotype was counted once. V is TRBV5-4 and J is TRBJ2-5, with a possible D match to TRBD1 (6 bases). This CDR3 spans 15 amino acids. Germline V gene sequence: CDR1 SGHNT, CDR2 YYREEE (reference sequence). V dropped 4 bases and J dropped 7 bases, with 20 bases sitting between them. CDR3 amino acids: CASSRGAAGEGTQYF. The CDR3 nucleotides are TGTGCCAGCAGCCGGGGAGCGGCAGGGGAAGGGACCCAGTACTTC.

The table lists this clonotype with many counts. The rearrangement links TRBV5-8 to TRBJ2-1; D gene uncertain. The V gene's germline CDR1 is SGHTS and CDR2 YDEGEE. CDR3 length: 15 residues. V shed 2 bases and J shed 0 bases, with 9 bases lying between them. DNA of the CDR3: TGTGCCAGCAGCTTCGACCAGAGCTCCTACAATGAGCAGTTCTTC. Protein sequence: CASSFDQSSYNEQFF.

This clonotype has a single count. One end of the junction is discordant with germline, which a read error may explain. The chain combines TRBV3-1 with TRBJ2-7, with 7 bases matching TRBD2. The CDR3 sequence is 15 residues long. From germline, CDR1 is LGHDT and CDR2 YNNKEL (reference sequence). This chain's CDR3 is CASSQGGGSYYGQYF. The CDR3 DNA follows: TGTGCCAGCAGCCAGGGGGGGGGGAGCTACTACGGGCAGTACTTC.

The rearrangement links TRBV4-2 to TRBJ1-2, with TRBD1 matching 7 bases. Germline lookup yields CDR1 LGHNA and CDR2 YNFKEQ. This CDR3 has 14 residues. Losses at the gene ends were 3 bases for V and 12 bases for J; bases not matched to a gene: 13. The DNA for the CDR3 is TGTGCCAGCAGCCAGGAAAGGGACAGCTCTGGAAACACCTTC. Its translation is CASSQERDSSGNTF.

At least ten counts were recorded for this clonotype. J is TRBJ2-5 and V is TRBV15, with TRBD2 identical over 11 bases. The V gene's germline CDR1 is LNHNV and CDR2 YYDKDF (reference sequence). V was pared by 5 bases and J by 6 bases, with 11 bases of the junction left unmatched. The CDR3 totals 16 residues. The CDR3, as DNA: TGTGCCACCAGCGACCGACTAGCGGGACGGCAAAAGACCCAGTACTTC. It is translated as CATSDRLAGRQKTQYF.

This clonotype has ten or more counts. The genes are TRBV20-1 and TRBJ2-5, with D perhaps given as TRBD1 or TRBD2 (5 bases each). This CDR3 is 13 amino acids long. Germline V gene sequence: CDR1 DFQATT, CDR2 SNEGSKA (reference sequence). CDR3 region: CTPLRGAPETQYF. CDR3 nucleotides: TGCACCCCGCTTAGGGGAGCCCCGGAGACCCAGTACTTC.

With regard to this clonotype: A much bigger clone sits one base away, suggesting this may be a read error. The V and J genes are TRBV5-6 and TRBJ2-2; TRBD2 is a possible D gene (6 bases). This CDR3 has 15 residues. Germline CDR1 reads SGHDT; CDR2 reads YYEEEE. V shed 4 bases and J shed 7 bases, with 17 bases lying between them. The CDR3 loop is CASSLGGATIGELFF. The DNA of the CDR3 is TGTGCCAGCAGCCTCGGAGGGGCGACGATCGGGGAGCTGTTTTTT.

This clonotype was counted many times. The gene calls are TRBV20-1 and TRBJ2-2; tentative D call: TRBD2 (7 bases). Germline values: CDR1 DFQATT, CDR2 SNEGSKA (reference sequence). The CDR3 loop spans 15 amino acids. The V and J ends lost 0 bases and 5 bases respectively, with 13 bases between them. This chain's CDR3 is CSARDLEGGTGELFF. For the CDR3, the DNA is TGCAGTGCTAGAGATCTGGAGGGGGGGACCGGGGAGCTGTTTTTT.

V and J are TRBV30 and TRBJ1-1; D is unclear. The CDR3 sequence is 15 residues long. The V and J ends lost 3 bases and 5 bases respectively, with 19 bases between them. The germline CDR1 and CDR2 sequences are GTSNPN and SVGIG (reference sequence). This CDR3 reads CAWSLTRGRYTEAFF. For the CDR3, the DNA is TGTGCCTGGAGCTTAACCCGGGGTCGGTATACTGAAGCTTTCTTT.

This clonotype appeared a few times. The rearrangement links TRBV28 to TRBJ1-4; possible D gene TRBD1, 6 bases. There are 12 residues in the CDR3. V lost 6 bases and J 7 bases, leaving 9 bases between the germline ends. Per the germline V gene, CDR1 is MDHEN and CDR2 is SYDVKM. CDR3 residues: CASSLQGEKLFF. The CDR3 bases are TGTGCCAGCAGCCTACAGGGTGAAAAACTGTTTTTT.

CDR3 DNA: TGTGCCAGTACCGACTTGGACCAGCGGGTGTCACTTTGCGAGCAGTACTTC. It translates to CASTDLDQRVSLCEQYF. V usage is TRBV19 and J usage is TRBJ2-7; TRBD2 might be the D (6 bases). The CDR3 has 17 residues. Germline V gene data show CDR1 as LNHDA and CDR2 as SQIVND (reference sequence). V lost 7 bases to trimming and J lost 6 bases, with 28 bases between them.

The chain recombines TRBV2 with TRBJ1-5, with 9 bases identical to TRBD1. Germline V lookup: CDR1 SNHLY, CDR2 FYNNEI. The CDR3 runs 15 residues. Trimming took 6 bases from V and 4 from J; bases not matched to a gene: 7. CDR3 region: CASRRQGGFNQPQHF. DNA of the CDR3: TGTGCCAGCAGACGACAGGGGGGATTTAATCAGCCCCAGCATTTT.

This sequence joins TRBV27 and TRBJ2-3; D unclear. Germline CDR1 reads MNHEY; CDR2 reads SMNVEV (reference sequence). This CDR3 has 14 amino acids. V gave up 3 bases and J gave up 0 bases, with 7 bases separating them. CDR3 in amino acids: CASSLPASTDTQYF. As DNA, the CDR3 is TGTGCCAGCAGTTTGCCCGCTAGCACAGATACGCAGTATTTT.

This clonotype has ten or more counts. The V gene is TRBV9, the J gene TRBJ2-5; 13 positions agree with TRBD2. Trimming took 0 bases from V and 5 from J; bases not matched to a gene: 4. Germline values: CDR1 SGDLS, CDR2 YYNGEE. This CDR3 spans 16 amino acids. The CDR3 region has the DNA TGTGCCAGCAGCGTAGAACTAGCGGGGGGGACGGAGACCCAGTACTTC. It codes for CASSVELAGGTETQYF.

This clonotype was recorded many times. The chain has TRBV6-1 and TRBJ2-7; 7 bases agree with TRBD1. The CDR3 totals 14 residues. Trimming removed 7 bases from V and 1 base from J; junction bases left unmatched: 7. Germline V gene lookup returns CDR1 MNHNS and CDR2 SASEGT. CDR3 sequence reads: CASKDRLGSYEQYF. CDR3 nucleotide sequence: TGTGCCAGCAAGGACAGGCTTGGGTCCTACGAGCAGTACTTC.

This clonotype appeared once. A read error may be the cause here, since a much bigger clone is one base away. The rearrangement joins TRBV3-1 to TRBJ2-1, with D hard to call. This CDR3 has 12 amino acids. The germline V gene has CDR1 LGHDT and CDR2 YNNKEL (reference sequence). As DNA, the CDR3 is TGTGCCGGCAGCCTGGGAACCAATGAGCAGTTCTTC. Protein: CAGSLGTNEQFF.

This clonotype was detected ten times or more. J is TRBJ1-6 and V is TRBV10-3; no clear D gene. This CDR3 region has 12 residues. The germline V and J ends were trimmed by 3 bases and 12 bases, with 9 bases remaining between them. The germline gives CDR1 ENHRY, CDR2 SYGVKD. CDR3 in amino acids: CAISEQPKPLHF. The CDR3 DNA reads TGTGCCATCAGTGAACAGCCCAAACCCCTCCACTTT.

This clonotype has at least ten counts. V gene TRBV9 combines with J gene TRBJ2-1; possible D gene TRBD2, 6 bases. V was pared by 6 bases and J by 0 bases, with 13 bases between. This CDR3 contains 15 residues. CDR1 is SGDLS, CDR2 YYNGEE, per germline. The chain's CDR3 is CASNRDSSSYNEQFF. DNA of the CDR3: TGTGCCAGCAACCGGGACTCGAGCTCCTACAATGAGCAGTTCTTC. Full variable domain (remainder filled in from reference TRBV9 and TRBJ2-1): DSGVTQTPKHLITATGQRVTLRCSPRSGDLSVYWYQQSLDQGLQFLIQYYNGEERAKGNILERFSAQQFPDLHSELNLSSLELGDSALYFCASNRDSSSYNEQFFGPGTRLTVL.

This clonotype was detected ten times or more. The chain joins TRBV5-8 to TRBJ2-5, with 7 positions matching TRBD1. Germline V gene lookup returns CDR1 SGHTS and CDR2 YDEGEE. V lost 5 bases to trimming and J lost 4 bases; unmatched junction nucleotides: 5. The CDR3 consists of 13 residues. The CDR3 DNA follows: TGTGCCAGCAGGCCGAACAGGGGAGAGACCCAGTACTTC. It codes for CASRPNRGETQYF.

This clonotype has at least ten counts. The gene calls are TRBV25-1 and TRBJ2-7; D is undetermined. Germline CDR1 reads MGHDK; CDR2 reads SYGVNS. Trimming took 1 base from V and 4 from J, leaving 11 bases between them. The CDR3 spans 14 residues. CDR3 loop: CASSEFGGEYEQYF. The CDR3 coding sequence is TGTGCCAGCAGTGAATTTGGCGGCGAATACGAGCAGTACTTC.

This clonotype appeared many times. V usage is TRBV20-1 and J usage is TRBJ2-3; 9 nucleotides line up with TRBD1. The V gene's germline CDR1 is DFQATT and CDR2 SNEGSKA (reference sequence). The CDR3 extends over 15 amino acids. Trimming took 3 bases from V and 4 from J; bases not matched to a gene: 8. The CDR3 loop reads CSARLTGGISDTQYF. CDR3 in DNA: TGCAGTGCTAGGTTAACAGGGGGCATCTCAGATACGCAGTATTTT.

With regard to this clonotype: This likely comes from a read error, as the CDR3 has no conserved phenylalanine or tryptophan at its end. No DNA is shown, since the ends of the CDR3 on it are uncertain; the CDR3 is the one TCRdb lists. The rearrangement uses TRBV2 and TRBJ2-2; the D call of TRBD2 is as the table states it, not checked on the DNA. Per the germline V gene, CDR1 is SNHLY and CDR2 is FYNNEI. The CDR3 contains 14 residues when both ends are counted. This CDR3 is CASRRLAGTGELFL.

This clonotype was seen repeatedly, ten times or more. Sequence at one end of the junction differs from germline and may be a read error. The chain combines TRBV6-5 with TRBJ1-2; TRBD1 might be the D (5 bases). The CDR3 has 14 residues. Germline V gene data show CDR1 as MNHEY and CDR2 as SVGAGI. CDR3 DNA: TGTGCCAGCAGTCACTCGGTCGGGACTCAAGGCTACACCTTC. This sequence encodes CASSHSVGTQGYTF.

This clonotype occurred a few times. A much bigger clone sits one base away, suggesting this may be a read error. V and J are TRBV5-4 and TRBJ2-1, with 9 bases aligning to TRBD2. There are 15 residues in the CDR3. Germline V CDR1 and CDR2: SGHNT, YYREEE (reference sequence). Here the CDR3 DNA reads TGTGCCAGCAGCGCCTTCGGGCGGGGGGGCAATGAGCAGCTCTTC. Protein sequence: CASSAFGRGGNEQLF.

Worth noting for this clonotype: Likely a read error: the CDR3 ends without its conserved phenylalanine or tryptophan. The DNA is omitted, as the CDR3 cannot be located on it reliably, and the CDR3 follows TCRdb's listing. V gene TRBV20-1 combines with J gene TRBJ2-6; TRBD1, the D gene given by the table, was not confirmed from the DNA. Germline loops: CDR1 DFQATT, CDR2 SNEGSKA (reference sequence). 16 amino acids form the CDR3, both terminal residues included. CDR3 region: CSATGQGTSGANVLTS.